The following is a TCR beta chain sequence with its context. Its antigen is undetermined. PCR was performed using 60 Vbeta and 13 Jbeta primers. Sequencing was performed with immunoSEQ multiplex PCR; in TCRdb, only in-frame clones are kept and a portion is missing. Of about 160,000 clones in the sample, about 79% were seen once. These data are taken from a study of cytomegalovirus exposure and HLA in healthy donors. General study results and limits: One later analysis reportedly identified an Asian-associated ancestry cluster that showed fewer N-insertions than the approximately 710-donor mean. Later analysis placed DRB1 highest and HLA-C lowest in TCR association rates, which differed by HLA locus. The authors considered a cluster of highly shared sequence variants likely to be a sequencing artifact.

The sequence came from a middle-aged man in good health and CMV-seropositive. Sequencing was performed on PBMCs.

The CDR3: CASSPRVHTEAFF. The CDR3 coding sequence is TGCGCCAGCAGCCCCAGGGTTCACACTGAAGCTTTCTTT. This chain links TRBV5-1 with TRBJ1-1; D possibly corresponds to TRBD1 (5 bases). This CDR3 has 13 residues. With 4 bases removed from V and 3 bases from J, the gap between germline ends came to 10 bases. CDR1 SGHRS and CDR2 YFSETQ come from the germline V gene.